The T cell receptor beta chain described here comes from a study of beta chain features in type 1 diabetes. As for this clone: Antigen unknown.

The CDR3 is 13 amino acids. The V gene end was trimmed by 8 bases and the J gene end by 2 bases; junction bases not matched to a gene: 4. Germline V gene lookup returns CDR1 SGHTA and CDR2 FQGTGA. The authors sorted CD4+ naive, central memory, regulatory and stem cell-like memory cells via CD45RO/CCR7/CD25/CD127/CD95/CD27. Expressed TCRB transcripts were sequenced because the entire RNA isolate underwent reverse transcription. Naive, central memory and regulatory T cell samples averaged about 3.57 million reads. The data were produced by immunoSEQ multiplex PCR, yet TCRdb's version contains in-frame clones alone and is incomplete. The sample has 640,000 or so clones; around an eighth are singletons. Findings of the study overall: Type 1 diabetes patients showed a moderate but significant shortening of TCRB CDR3s in all four CD4+ subsets.

The chain has TRBV7-3 and TRBJ2-5; 8 nucleotides align to TRBD2. The sequenced sample consisted of naive CD4+ T cells from blood. This sequence originates from a man aged 18-30 years with type 1 diabetes. CDR3 DNA: TGTGCCAGCGCACAGCGGGGGCAAGAGACCCAGTACTTC. It encodes CASAQRGQETQYF.